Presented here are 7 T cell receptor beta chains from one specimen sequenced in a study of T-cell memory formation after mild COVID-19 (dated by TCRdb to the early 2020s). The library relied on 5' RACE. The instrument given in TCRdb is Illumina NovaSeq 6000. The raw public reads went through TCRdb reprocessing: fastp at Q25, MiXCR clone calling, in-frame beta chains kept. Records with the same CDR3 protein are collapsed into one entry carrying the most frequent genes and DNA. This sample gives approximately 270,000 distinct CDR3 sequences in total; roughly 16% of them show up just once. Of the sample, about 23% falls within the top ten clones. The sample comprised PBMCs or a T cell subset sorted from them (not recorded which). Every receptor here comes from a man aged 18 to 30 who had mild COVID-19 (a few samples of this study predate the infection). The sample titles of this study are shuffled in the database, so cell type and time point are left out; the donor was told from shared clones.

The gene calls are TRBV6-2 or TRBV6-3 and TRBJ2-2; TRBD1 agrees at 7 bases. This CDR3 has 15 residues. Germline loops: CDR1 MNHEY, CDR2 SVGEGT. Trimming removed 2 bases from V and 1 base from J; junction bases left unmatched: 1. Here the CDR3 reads CASSYRGQNTGELFF. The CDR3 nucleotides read TGTGCCAGCAGTTACAGGGGGCAGAACACCGGGGAGCTGTTTTTT.

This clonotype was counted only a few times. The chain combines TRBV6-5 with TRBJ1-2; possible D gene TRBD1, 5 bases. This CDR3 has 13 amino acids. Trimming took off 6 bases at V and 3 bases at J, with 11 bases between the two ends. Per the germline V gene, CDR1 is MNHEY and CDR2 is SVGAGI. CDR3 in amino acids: CASRRGADYGYTF. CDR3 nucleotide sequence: TGTGCCAGCAGGAGAGGGGCCGACTATGGCTACACCTTC.

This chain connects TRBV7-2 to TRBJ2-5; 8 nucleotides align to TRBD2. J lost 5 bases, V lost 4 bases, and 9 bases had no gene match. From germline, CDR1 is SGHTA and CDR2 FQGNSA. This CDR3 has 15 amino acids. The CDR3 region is CASSSGLEGGETQYF. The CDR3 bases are TGTGCCAGCAGCTCGGGACTAGAGGGGGGGGAGACCCAGTACTTC.

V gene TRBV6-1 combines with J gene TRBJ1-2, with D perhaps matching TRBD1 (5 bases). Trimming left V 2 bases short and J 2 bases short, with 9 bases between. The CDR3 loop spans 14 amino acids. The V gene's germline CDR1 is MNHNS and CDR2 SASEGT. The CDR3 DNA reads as TGTGCCAGCAGTGAATTGGCAGGGAACTATGGCTACACCTTC. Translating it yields CASSELAGNYGYTF.

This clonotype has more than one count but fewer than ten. The CDR3 sequence is CASNPMQGEGYTF. The CDR3 DNA is TGTGCCAGCAACCCGATGCAGGGGGAAGGCTACACCTTC. V gene TRBV12-3 or TRBV12-4 combines with J gene TRBJ1-2, with 7 positions matching TRBD1. After removal of 7 bases from V and 8 bases from J, the junction contained 10 bases not matched to a gene. This CDR3 comprises 13 residues.

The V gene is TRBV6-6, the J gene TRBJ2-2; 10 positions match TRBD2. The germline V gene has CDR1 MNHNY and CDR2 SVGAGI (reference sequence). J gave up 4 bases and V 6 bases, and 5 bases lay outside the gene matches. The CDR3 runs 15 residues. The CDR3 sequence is CASRLAGASTGELFF. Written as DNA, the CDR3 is TGTGCCAGCAGGCTAGCGGGGGCCTCCACCGGGGAGCTGTTTTTT.

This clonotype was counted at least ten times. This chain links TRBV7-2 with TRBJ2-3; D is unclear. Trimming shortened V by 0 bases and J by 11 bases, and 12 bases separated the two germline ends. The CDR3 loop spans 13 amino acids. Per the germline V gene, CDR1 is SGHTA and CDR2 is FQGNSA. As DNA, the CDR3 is TGTGCCAGCAGCTTAGCGCCGGCGGTTTTGCAGTATTTT. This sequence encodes CASSLAPAVLQYF.